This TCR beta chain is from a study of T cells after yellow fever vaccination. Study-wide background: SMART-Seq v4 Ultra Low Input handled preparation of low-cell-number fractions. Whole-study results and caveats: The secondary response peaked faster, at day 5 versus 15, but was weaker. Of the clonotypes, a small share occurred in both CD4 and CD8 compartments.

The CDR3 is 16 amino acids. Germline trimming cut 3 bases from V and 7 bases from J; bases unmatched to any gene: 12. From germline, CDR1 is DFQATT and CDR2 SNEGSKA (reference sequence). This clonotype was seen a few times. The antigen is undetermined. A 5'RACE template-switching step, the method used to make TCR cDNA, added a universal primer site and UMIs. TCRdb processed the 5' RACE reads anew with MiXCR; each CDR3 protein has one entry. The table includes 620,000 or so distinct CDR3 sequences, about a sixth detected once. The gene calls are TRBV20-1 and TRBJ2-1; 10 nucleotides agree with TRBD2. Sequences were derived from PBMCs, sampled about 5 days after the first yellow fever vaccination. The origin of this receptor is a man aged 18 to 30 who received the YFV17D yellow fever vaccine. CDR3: CSARPLQRGGLNEQFF. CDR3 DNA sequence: TGCAGTGCTAGGCCCCTTCAGCGGGGGGGCCTGAATGAGCAGTTCTTC.